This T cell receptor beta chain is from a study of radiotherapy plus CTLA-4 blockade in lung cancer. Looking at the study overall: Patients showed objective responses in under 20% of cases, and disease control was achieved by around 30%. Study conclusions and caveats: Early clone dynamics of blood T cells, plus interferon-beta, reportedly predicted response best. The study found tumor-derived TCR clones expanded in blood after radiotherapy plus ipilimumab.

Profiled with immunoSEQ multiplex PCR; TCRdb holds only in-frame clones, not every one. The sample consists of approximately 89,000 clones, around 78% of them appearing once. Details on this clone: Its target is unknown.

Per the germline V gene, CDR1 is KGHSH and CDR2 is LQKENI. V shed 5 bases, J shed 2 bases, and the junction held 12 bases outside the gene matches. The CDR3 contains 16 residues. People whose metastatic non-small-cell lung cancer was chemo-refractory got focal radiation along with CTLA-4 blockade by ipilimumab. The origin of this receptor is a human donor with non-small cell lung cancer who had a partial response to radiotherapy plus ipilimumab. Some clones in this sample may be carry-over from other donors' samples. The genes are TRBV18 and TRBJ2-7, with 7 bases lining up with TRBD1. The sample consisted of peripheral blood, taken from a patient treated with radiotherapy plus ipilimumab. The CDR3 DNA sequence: TGTGCCAGCTCATCCTCTCCGACAGGGTCAACCTACGAGCAGTACTTC. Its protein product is CASSSSPTGSTYEQYF.